This T cell receptor (beta chain) is from a study of blood T cell repertoires in COVID-19. The wider study: The United States, Italy and Spain were the sources of the acute and convalescent COVID-19 samples. The analysed material was cDNA or gDNA that came from T cells, B-cell-depleted T cells, or PBMCs.

Deletions cut 6 bases from V and 9 bases from J, with 9 bases between. The germline V gene has CDR1 MNHEY and CDR2 SVGAGI. The CDR3 spans 10 residues. Original data processing: Amplifying reference gene primers gave estimates of nucleated cell counts. Measured with immunoSEQ multiplex PCR; TCRdb has only the in-frame clones, and not every one. That table gives V, J and clone size, and the DNA gave D and trimming. Of about 200,000 clones in the sample, 75% to 85% are singletons; the top ten hold about 9%. This sequence originates from a man aged 45 to 65 with active or convalescent COVID-19. The V and J genes are TRBV6-5 and TRBJ2-7; no clear D. Sequenced material: peripheral blood. CDR3 loop: CASRDIGQYF. The CDR3 region has the DNA TGTGCCAGCAGAGACATCGGGCAGTACTTC.